The clone carrying this T cell receptor beta chain showed up just once. Authors' analysis steps: Counts of nucleated cells, estimated from reference gene primer amplification, were obtained. TCRdb keeps only in-frame clones here, not all; method: immunoSEQ multiplex PCR. V and J calls and clone size are as listed in that table; D and trimming were resolved from the DNA. The sample gives fewer than 200,000 clones, approximately 85% of which show up once; about 1.2% is in the top ten. The data were obtained in a study of blood T cell repertoires in COVID-19. Study-wide background: Collection of acute and convalescent COVID-19 samples took place in the United States, Italy and Spain. T cells, B-cell-depleted T cells, or PBMCs supplied cDNA or gDNA.

From germline, CDR1 is MNHEY and CDR2 SVGAGI. Germline trimming cut 7 bases from V and 2 bases from J; bases unmatched to any gene: 11. The CDR3 covers 15 residues. The sample was peripheral blood. This TCR was sampled from a man aged 60 to 75 who had recovered from COVID-19. The chain joins TRBV6-5 to TRBJ2-7; 7 positions match TRBD2. The CDR3 sequence: CASNLGGGLAYEQYF. In nucleotides, the CDR3 is TGTGCCAGCAATCTGGGGGGGGGTCTGGCCTACGAGCAGTACTTC.